These 17 T cell receptor beta chains originate from one sample sequenced in a study of tumor-infiltrating lymphocytes in oesophageal squamous cell carcinoma. TCRdb re-analysed the PCR reads in MiXCR, keeping a single row per CDR3 protein. This table holds more than 9,500 distinct CDR3 sequences, approximately 54% found once. The sequencing input was esophageal tumor tissue. All receptors come from a male donor with esophageal squamous cell carcinoma.

This clonotype was observed a few times. The rearrangement links TRBV7-1 to TRBJ1-6; a possible D gene is TRBD1 (5 bases). TRBV7-1 is marked as an open reading frame, function uncertain. V was cut by 5 bases and J by 7 bases, with 12 bases left in between. The length of the CDR3 is 14 residues. Here the CDR3 DNA reads TGTGCCAGCAGCCGCGACAGTGAGAATTCACCCCTCCACTTT. The encoded protein is CASSRDSENSPLHF.

The CDR3: CATSQGAGEQETQYF. The CDR3 DNA reads TGTGCCACCTCCCAGGGGGCAGGGGAGCAAGAGACCCAGTACTTC. This sequence joins TRBV7-6 and TRBJ2-4; TRBD1 matches at 8 bases. The end of the DNA is better explained by TRBJ2-5, so the J call may be wrong. Per germline, CDR1 SGHVS and CDR2 FNYEAQ. This CDR3 region has 15 residues.

This clonotype was picked up many times. Here the CDR3 reads CASIAAWDTEAFF. CDR3 nucleotides: TGTGCCAGTATTGCCGCCTGGGACACTGAAGCTTTCTTT. V usage is TRBV19 and J usage is TRBJ1-1, with no clear D. The length of the CDR3 is 13 residues. With 7 bases removed from V and 3 bases from J, the gap between germline ends came to 12 bases. Germline CDR1 is LNHDA and CDR2 is SQIVND (reference sequence).

This chain joins TRBV28 and TRBJ2-6; 9 bases are shared with TRBD1. The J call could be wrong; TRBJ2-7 is a better fit for the DNA end. This CDR3 comprises 14 residues. Germline V gene data show CDR1 as MDHEN and CDR2 as SYDVKM. The CDR3 region is CASRGTGRTYEQYF. In DNA, the CDR3 is TGTGCCAGCAGGGGGACAGGGAGGACCTACGAGCAGTACTTC.

This clonotype was recorded a few times. The chain has TRBV24-1 and TRBJ2-1; D is perhaps TRBD2 (5 bases). The germline gives CDR1 KGHDR, CDR2 SFDVKD. V lost 4 bases to trimming and J lost 9 bases, with 15 bases between them. CDR3 length: 14 residues. The DNA of the CDR3 is TGTGCCACCAGTGAGCGGGCCCCCATGGGTGAGCAGTTCTTC. It translates to CATSERAPMGEQFF.

V usage is TRBV28 and J usage is TRBJ2-1; D call uncertain. The DNA matches TRBJ2-7 better at its end, which makes the J call doubtful. The germline V gene has CDR1 MDHEN and CDR2 SYDVKM. This CDR3 region has 14 residues. The chain's CDR3 is CASSLFPGSYEQYF. The CDR3 DNA follows: TGTGCCAGCAGTTTATTTCCCGGGTCCTACGAGCAGTACTTC.

This clonotype was observed a few times. The J gene is TRBJ2-3, the V gene TRBV7-6; 7 nucleotides align to TRBD2. J gave up 5 bases and V 0 bases, and 5 bases lay outside the gene matches. From germline, CDR1 is SGHVS and CDR2 FNYEAQ. The CDR3 sequence is 15 residues long. In DNA, the CDR3 is TGTGCCAGCAGCTTAGCGGGGACTACCCTAGATACGCAGTATTTT. This sequence encodes CASSLAGTTLDTQYF. The entire variable domain, with the rest obtained from reference TRBV7-6 and TRBJ2-3, is as follows: GAGVSQSPRYKVTKRGQDVALRCDPISGHVSLYWYRQALGQGPEFLTYFNYEAQQDKSGLPNDRFSAERPEGSISTLTIQRTEQRDSAMYRCASSLAGTTLDTQYFGPGTRLTVL.

Ten or more counts support this clonotype. The chain carries TRBV28 and TRBJ1-4, with D possibly TRBD1 on 5 matching bases. Trimming stripped 6 bases from V and 6 bases from J, with 32 bases between. The CDR3 extends over 20 amino acids. Germline V CDR1 and CDR2: MDHEN, SYDVKM. The CDR3 is CASSLDPVRRYRYADEKLFF. CDR3 DNA: TGTGCCAGCAGCCTCGACCCCGTACGAAGGTACAGGTACGCAGATGAAAAACTGTTTTTT. The complete variable domain, with remaining parts taken from reference TRBV28 and TRBJ1-4, reads DVKVTQSSRYLVKRTGEKVFLECVQDMDHENMFWYRQDPGLGLRLIYFSYDVKMKEKGDIPEGYSVSREKKERFSLILESASTNQTSMYLCASSLDPVRRYRYADEKLFFGSGTQLSVL.

The chain joins TRBV12-3 or TRBV12-4 to TRBJ1-4; 8 positions match TRBD1. This CDR3 is built from 15 residues. V gave up 6 bases and J gave up 5 bases; unmatched junction bases: 8. The CDR3 region has the DNA TGTGCCAGCAGCTCGACAGGGGCCTTAAATGAAAAACTGTTTTTT. Its translation is CASSSTGALNEKLFF.

This chain connects TRBV7-3 to TRBJ2-2; 8 bases fit TRBD1. Germline CDR1 reads SGHTA; CDR2 reads FQGTGA. The ends lost 5 bases at V and 4 bases at J; junction bases unmatched: 9. There are 16 residues in the CDR3. The CDR3 DNA sequence: TGTGCCAGCAGCGTCAGGGGGCTGATGGGCACCGGGGAGCTGTTTTTT. Amino acids: CASSVRGLMGTGELFF.

The table lists this clonotype with a few counts. This likely comes from a read error, as the CDR3 has no conserved phenylalanine or tryptophan at its end. It is unclear where the CDR3 begins or ends on the DNA, so no DNA is shown, and the CDR3 is as TCRdb lists it. The J gene is TRBJ2-7, the V gene TRBV7-9; TRBD1, the D gene given by the table, was not confirmed from the DNA. In germline, CDR1 is SEHNR, CDR2 FQNEAQ (reference sequence). Inclusive of both ends, the CDR3 amounts to 17 amino acids. CDR3 amino acids: CASSPRGGEHYGYTFGS.

Concerning this clonotype: The CDR3 carries no conserved terminal phenylalanine or tryptophan, so it likely arises from a read error. Because the CDR3's place on the DNA is in doubt, the DNA is left out and the CDR3 is given as listed by TCRdb. V gene TRBV7-2 combines with J gene TRBJ2-6; TRBD2, the table's D call, lacks a check against the DNA. 17 amino acids form the CDR3, both terminal residues included. Germline values: CDR1 SGHTA, CDR2 FQGNSA. The chain's CDR3 is CASEQGLAGAYEQYFGA.

This clonotype was observed many times. The V gene is TRBV12-3 or TRBV12-4, the J gene TRBJ2-7; D is unclear. The CDR3 totals 14 residues. The V gene lost 5 bases and the J gene lost 3 bases, with 14 bases spanning the gap. The CDR3 spells CASSADTTLYEQYF. CDR3 DNA sequence: TGTGCCAGCAGTGCTGACACCACACTCTACGAGCAGTACTTC.

V is TRBV7-9 and J is TRBJ2-7; D is ambiguous. The J call may be faulty, since TRBJ2-5 better matches the DNA end. CDR1 is SEHNR, CDR2 FQNEAQ, per germline (reference sequence). CDR3 length: 13 residues. In DNA, the CDR3 is TGTGCCAGCATCAGGACCCTGCAAGAGACCCAGTACTTC. It translates to CASIRTLQETQYF.

This clonotype has a single count. The V call is TRBV7-2, the J call TRBJ2-7; 14 bases line up with TRBD2. There are 18 residues in the CDR3. Trimming removed 0 bases from V and 4 bases from J; junction bases left unmatched: 8. Germline loops: CDR1 SGHTA, CDR2 FQGNSA. CDR3 sequence: CASSLAGTSGSVMYEQYF. The CDR3 DNA is TGTGCCAGCAGCTTAGCTGGGACTAGCGGGAGCGTAATGTACGAGCAGTACTTC.

This clonotype came up once. The final CDR3 position lacks the conserved phenylalanine or tryptophan, pointing to a likely read error. No DNA is shown, since the ends of the CDR3 on it are uncertain; the CDR3 is the one TCRdb lists. V and J are TRBV7-9 and TRBJ2-6; TRBD1 is taken as the D call from the table, unchecked against the DNA. CDR1 SEHNR and CDR2 FQNEAQ come from the germline V gene (reference sequence). The CDR3 has 14 residues if both end residues are counted. Here the CDR3 reads CASSLVLGEQYFGA.

This clonotype was seen only once. J is TRBJ2-3 and V is TRBV7-8, with D maybe TRBD1 (6 bases). There are 14 residues in the CDR3. Germline V gives CDR1 SGHVS, CDR2 FQNEAQ. V lost 3 bases and J 2 bases, leaving 9 bases between the germline ends. The CDR3 here is CASSFGDTTDTQYF. In DNA form, the CDR3 reads TGTGCCAGCAGCTTCGGGGACACCACAGATACGCAGTATTTT.